What follows are 17 T cell receptor beta chains derived from one specimen sequenced in a study of cytomegalovirus exposure and HLA in healthy donors. The study ran its PCR with 60 Vbeta and 13 Jbeta primers. Assay used: immunoSEQ multiplex PCR; TCRdb lists only in-frame clones, some missing. The table records 150,000 to 200,000 clones, nearly 70% of them present only once. The sample was PBMCs. These receptors were taken from a man younger than 40 in good health and CMV-seropositive.

V gene TRBV2 combines with J gene TRBJ1-2, with 8 bases fitting TRBD1. The CDR3 spans 13 residues. The trim removed 7 bases at V and 8 bases at J, leaving 9 bases unmatched. CDR1 is SNHLY, CDR2 FYNNEI, per germline. The CDR3 bases are TGTGCCAGCAATACTCAGGGGGCTGGAGGCTACACCTTC. It is translated as CASNTQGAGGYTF. The complete variable domain, with remaining parts taken from reference TRBV2 and TRBJ1-2, reads EPEVTQTPSHQVTQMGQEVILRCVPISNHLYFYWYRQILGQKVEFLVSFYNNEISEKSEIFDDQFSVERPDGSNFTLKIRSTKLEDSAMYFCASNTQGAGGYTFGSGTRLTVV.

This clone was detected a few times. V and J are TRBV18 and TRBJ2-7; 11 positions match TRBD1. V gave up 6 bases and J gave up 6 bases; unmatched junction bases: 4. Germline V CDR1 and CDR2: KGHSH, LQKENI. The CDR3 is made up of 13 amino acids. CDR3 loop: CASSGQGGAEQYF. The CDR3 DNA reads as TGTGCCAGCTCGGGACAGGGGGGCGCCGAGCAGTACTTC.

This clone has only one observation. The chain is built from TRBV12-5 and TRBJ2-4; TRBD2 matches at 14 bases. Unmatched junction bases numbered 4, after V lost 2 bases and J lost 7 bases. Germline V CDR1 and CDR2: LGHNT, FRNRAP. The CDR3 sequence is 16 residues long. CDR3 in amino acids: CASGLRLAGGRNIQYF. The CDR3 nucleotides are TGTGCTAGTGGTTTGCGACTAGCGGGAGGGAGGAACATTCAGTACTTC.

This clone was counted between two and nine times. The chain combines TRBV27 with TRBJ2-7; weak D call: TRBD2 (5 bases). Germline V gene lookup returns CDR1 MNHEY and CDR2 SMNVEV (reference sequence). Trimming took off 2 bases at V and 0 bases at J, with 8 bases between the two ends. This CDR3 is 14 amino acids long. CDR3 bases: TGTGCCAGCAGTTTAGGGAGAATCTCCTACGAGCAGTACTTC. Translation: CASSLGRISYEQYF.

The chain employs TRBV5-1 and TRBJ1-2, with a possible D match to TRBD1 (5 bases). The CDR3 is made up of 14 amino acids. V was trimmed by 0 bases and J by 2 bases, leaving 8 bases between them. Germline-derived CDR1 and CDR2 are SGHRS and YFSETQ. The CDR3 region is CASSLEGENYGYTF. The CDR3 DNA sequence: TGCGCCAGCAGCTTGGAAGGGGAAAACTATGGCTACACCTTC.

The chain carries TRBV27 and TRBJ2-5; tentatively, D is TRBD1 (5 bases). The germline V gene has CDR1 MNHEY and CDR2 SMNVEV (reference sequence). The length of the CDR3 is 14 residues. V was pared by 3 bases and J by 0 bases, with 8 bases between. The chain's CDR3 is CASSFRRDQETQYF. The CDR3, as DNA: TGTGCCAGCAGTTTTCGCAGGGACCAAGAGACCCAGTACTTC.

V is TRBV7-2 and J is TRBJ1-1; D is perhaps TRBD1 (5 bases). The V gene's germline CDR1 is SGHTA and CDR2 FQGNSA. V was clipped by 0 bases and J by 5 bases, with 7 bases between them. The CDR3 consists of 13 residues. The CDR3 DNA sequence: TGTGCCAGCAGCTTAGCGGACAAGACTGAAGCTTTCTTT. Its protein product is CASSLADKTEAFF.

The chain employs TRBV27 and TRBJ2-5, with unresolved D. CDR1 and CDR2 from the germline V gene are MNHEY and SMNVEV (reference sequence). Trimming took 5 bases from V and 5 from J, leaving 12 bases between them. This CDR3 has 13 amino acids. This CDR3 reads CASSPPGLETQYF. The CDR3 bases are TGTGCCAGCAGTCCCCCCGGGTTGGAGACCCAGTACTTC.

This chain connects TRBV30 to TRBJ1-3; D unresolved. The CDR3 extends over 13 amino acids. Trimming took 0 bases from V and 3 from J, leaving 6 bases between them. Per germline, CDR1 GTSNPN and CDR2 SVGIG (reference sequence). The DNA for the CDR3 is TGTGCCTGGAGTGTAAACGGTGGAAACACCATATATTTT. Translating gives CAWSVNGGNTIYF.

The V and J genes are TRBV6-1 and TRBJ2-7; 8 bases line up with TRBD1. V was clipped by 6 bases and J by 3 bases; unmatched bases: 7. Germline V lookup: CDR1 MNHNS, CDR2 SASEGT. CDR3 length equals 14 residues. DNA of the CDR3: TGTGCCAGCAGGGCGACAGGGGTGGACTACGAGCAGTACTTC. This gives the protein CASRATGVDYEQYF.

This clone came up once. The CDR3, as DNA: TGTGCCAGCAGCCCCCGACTAGCGACGAACACCGGGGAGCTGTTTTTT. Translated, it gives CASSPRLATNTGELFF. The J gene is TRBJ2-2, the V gene TRBV7-9, with 8 bases fitting TRBD2. Trimming cost V 5 bases and J 0 bases; bases outside gene matches: 5. The CDR3 contains 16 residues. In germline, CDR1 is SEHNR, CDR2 FQNEAQ (reference sequence). Supplemented by reference TRBV7-9 and TRBJ2-2, the full variable domain reads DTGVSQNPRHKITKRGQNVTFRCDPISEHNRLYWYRQTLGQGPEFLTYFQNEAQLEKSRLLSDRFSAERPKGSFSTLEIQRTEQGDSAMYLCASSPRLATNTGELFFGEGSRLTVL.

This clone was seen a few times. The chain employs TRBV30 and TRBJ2-6, with TRBD1 as a possible D gene (5 bases). V lost 3 bases and J 2 bases, leaving 14 bases between the germline ends. The CDR3 runs to 16 residues. The V gene's germline CDR1 is GTSNPN and CDR2 SVGIG (reference sequence). Here the CDR3 DNA reads TGTGCCTGGAGACCCGCTGCCAGGGCTGGGGCCAACGTCCTGACTTTC. Translating it yields CAWRPAARAGANVLTF.

The genes are TRBV11-3 and TRBJ2-7; 11 nucleotides agree with TRBD1. V gave up 5 bases and J gave up 3 bases; unmatched junction bases: 3. Germline CDR1 reads SGHNT; CDR2 reads YENEEA. This CDR3 has 14 residues. In nucleotides, the CDR3 is TGTGCCAGCAGCATCGGGACAGGGGGCTACGAGCAGTACTTC. Translating it yields CASSIGTGGYEQYF.

V usage is TRBV9 and J usage is TRBJ2-7, with D possibly being TRBD2 (5 bases). This CDR3 comprises 14 residues. V lost 4 bases and J lost 6, with 17 bases in between. Germline V gene lookup returns CDR1 SGDLS and CDR2 YYNGEE. CDR3 in amino acids: CASSPRASSSEQYF. CDR3 nucleotides: TGTGCCAGCAGCCCTCGGGCTAGCAGCTCCGAGCAGTACTTC.

The chain carries TRBV30 and TRBJ2-5, with a possible D match to TRBD2 (5 bases). The J call is in doubt because the DNA end fits TRBJ2-7 better. Germline CDR1 is GTSNPN and CDR2 is SVGIG (reference sequence). CDR3 length equals 13 residues. Here the CDR3 reads CAWSVRGAYEQYF. DNA for the CDR3: TGTGCCTGGAGTGTACGGGGAGCCTACGAGCAGTACTTC.

This clone was counted once. This sequence joins TRBV6-5 and TRBJ2-5, with 7 bases aligning to TRBD1. Germline loops: CDR1 MNHEY, CDR2 SVGAGI. This CDR3 has 14 amino acids. With V trimmed by 2 bases and J by 2 bases, 2 bases remained unmatched. The CDR3 sequence is CASSYRGPQETQYF. DNA of the CDR3: TGTGCCAGCAGTTACAGGGGGCCTCAAGAGACCCAGTACTTC.

The V and J genes are TRBV28 and TRBJ2-3, with 11 bases aligning to TRBD2. The CDR3 is made up of 15 amino acids. The V and J ends lost 6 bases and 0 bases, in that order; junction bases with no gene match: 2. Germline lookup yields CDR1 MDHEN and CDR2 SYDVKM. CDR3: CASRRTSGSTDTQYF. In DNA form, the CDR3 reads TGTGCCAGCAGACGGACTAGCGGGAGCACAGATACGCAGTATTTT.